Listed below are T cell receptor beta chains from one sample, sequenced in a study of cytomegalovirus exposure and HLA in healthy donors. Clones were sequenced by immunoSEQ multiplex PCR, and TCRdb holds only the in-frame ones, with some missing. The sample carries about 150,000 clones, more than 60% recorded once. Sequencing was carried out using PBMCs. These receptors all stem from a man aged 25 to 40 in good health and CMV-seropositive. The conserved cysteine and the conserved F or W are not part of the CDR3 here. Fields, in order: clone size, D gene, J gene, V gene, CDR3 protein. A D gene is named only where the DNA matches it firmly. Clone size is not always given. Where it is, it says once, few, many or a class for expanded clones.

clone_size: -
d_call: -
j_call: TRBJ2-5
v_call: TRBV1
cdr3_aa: TSSPQGRQETQY

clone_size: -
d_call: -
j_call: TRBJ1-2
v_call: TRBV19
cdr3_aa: ASIGQGLGYYGYT

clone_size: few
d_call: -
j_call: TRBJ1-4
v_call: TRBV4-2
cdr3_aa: ASSQDRTIRF

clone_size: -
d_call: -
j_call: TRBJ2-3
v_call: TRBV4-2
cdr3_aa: ASSRGGGRGFTDTQY

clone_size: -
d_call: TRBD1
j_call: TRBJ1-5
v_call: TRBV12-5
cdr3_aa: ASGRQGGQPQH

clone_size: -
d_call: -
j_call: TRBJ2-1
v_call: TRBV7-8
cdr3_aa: ASSPGNLYNEQF

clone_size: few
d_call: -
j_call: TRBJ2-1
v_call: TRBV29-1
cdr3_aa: SVGVGGEQF

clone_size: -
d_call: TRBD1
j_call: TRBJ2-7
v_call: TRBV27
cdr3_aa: ASSLGRGRSEQY

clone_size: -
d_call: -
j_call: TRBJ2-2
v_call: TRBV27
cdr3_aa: ASRFQGSTTGELF

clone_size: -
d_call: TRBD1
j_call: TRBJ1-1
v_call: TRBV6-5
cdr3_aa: ASSYSHRGNTEAF

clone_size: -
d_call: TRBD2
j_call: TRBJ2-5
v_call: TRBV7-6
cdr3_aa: ASSIPGLAVQETQY

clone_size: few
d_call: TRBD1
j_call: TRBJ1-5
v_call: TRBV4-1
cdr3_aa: ASSPRQGLIQPQH

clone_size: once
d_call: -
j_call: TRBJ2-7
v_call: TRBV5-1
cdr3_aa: ASSLVGTREQY

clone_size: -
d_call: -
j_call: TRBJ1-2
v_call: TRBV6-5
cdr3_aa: ASSYFLGSRWLHT

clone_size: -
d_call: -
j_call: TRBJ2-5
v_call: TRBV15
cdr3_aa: ATSRDQVETQY